Listed here are 23 T cell receptor beta chains from one sample, sequenced in a study of OX40 agonist ivuxolimab in advanced cancers. Receptor libraries were prepared by the immunoSEQ multiplex PCR assay. Drawn from immuneACCESS, this table holds only the in-frame rearrangements with V and J called that TCRdb kept. Clones are partly lost; checked studies trace under half to an unresolved V gene and leave the rest unexplained. This sample lists tens of thousands of clones; about 86% were detected once. The top ten constitute about 1.2% of the sample. The specimen was CD4+ or CD8+ T cells sorted from blood, collected in a trial of the OX40 agonist ivuxolimab. The receptors originated from an adult with an advanced solid tumor such as melanoma, head and neck, liver or kidney cancer.

The rearrangement uses TRBV5-1 and TRBJ2-3; D possibly uses TRBD1 or TRBD2 (5 bases each). V was shortened by 0 bases and J by 2 bases, with 7 bases between the two germline ends. The CDR3 is 14 amino acids. The germline CDR1 and CDR2 sequences are SGHRS and YFSETQ. CDR3 DNA: TGCGCCAGCAGCTTGGCCGGGGCCACAGATACGCAGTATTTT. It specifies CASSLAGATDTQYF.

This clone appeared once. J is TRBJ2-2 and V is TRBV4-1; D not certain. V was pared by 7 bases and J by 6 bases, with 18 bases between. The CDR3 runs to 15 residues. Germline CDR1 reads MGHRA; CDR2 reads YSYEKL. CDR3 in DNA: TGCGCCAGCACCCGACACTACTCTGACTCCGGGGAGCTGTTTTTT. Residues: CASTRHYSDSGELFF.

About this clone: At the DNA level, this CDR3 is encoded by other sequences in the same sample as well. This chain links TRBV7-8 with TRBJ1-1, with TRBD1 identical over 7 bases. Germline-derived CDR1 and CDR2 are SGHVS and FQNEAQ. J gave up 0 bases and V 5 bases, and 3 bases lay outside the gene matches. The CDR3 is 14 residues long. CDR3 sequence (DNA): TGTGCCAGCAGCCCGGGACAGTTGAACACTGAAGCTTTCTTT. Translated, it gives CASSPGQLNTEAFF.

The chain is built from TRBV5-1 and TRBJ2-3; 9 bases align to TRBD2. V lost 5 bases, J lost 2 bases, and 12 bases stayed unmatched. CDR1 and CDR2 (germline): SGHRS, YFSETQ. The CDR3 runs to 17 residues. CDR3 DNA: TGCGCCAGCAGTCGCCTCCCCAGCGGGGGGAACACAGATACGCAGTATTTT. This gives the protein CASSRLPSGGNTDTQYF. Together with reference TRBV5-1 and TRBJ2-3, the CDR3 gives the full variable domain: KAGVTQTPRYLIKTRGQQVTLSCSPISGHRSVSWYQQTPGQGLQFLFEYFSETQRNKGNFPGRFSGRQFSNSRSEMNVSTLELGDSALYLCASSRLPSGGNTDTQYFGPGTRLTVL.

V usage is TRBV6-5 and J usage is TRBJ1-1, with 8 nucleotides matching TRBD1. V trimming: 6 bases; J trimming: 8 bases; junction bases outside the gene matches: 5. There are 12 residues in the CDR3. The germline CDR1 and CDR2 sequences are MNHEY and SVGAGI. Here the CDR3 DNA reads TGTGCCAGCAGAACAGGGACAGGAGAAGCTTTCTTT. Its protein is CASRTGTGEAFF.

The gene calls are TRBV6-1 and TRBJ1-2; unclear D gene. The CDR3 totals 12 residues. CDR1 is MNHNS and CDR2 is SASEGT in the germline V gene. Trimming took 6 bases from V and 8 from J, leaving 13 bases between them. The chain's CDR3 is CASRTTMDGYTF. The CDR3 bases are TGTGCCAGCAGAACCACTATGGACGGCTACACCTTC.

The rearrangement uses TRBV5-1 and TRBJ1-1; possibly TRBD1 for D (6 bases). The CDR3 extends over 14 amino acids. Germline loops: CDR1 SGHRS, CDR2 YFSETQ. Trimming pared 3 bases from V and 0 bases from J, leaving 9 bases between. Here the CDR3 DNA reads TGCGCCAGCAGCTGGGGGGCCATGAACACTGAAGCTTTCTTT. Its translation: CASSWGAMNTEAFF.

Here the CDR3 reads CASSLPGIAFHTGELFF. In DNA, the CDR3 is TGTGCCAGCAGCTTACCTGGCATAGCCTTCCACACCGGGGAGCTGTTTTTT. The J gene is TRBJ2-2, the V gene TRBV7-9; D is unresolved. The V end was cut by 2 bases, the J end by 3 bases, with 16 bases between. Germline V gene sequence: CDR1 SEHNR, CDR2 FQNEAQ (reference sequence). The CDR3 runs 17 residues. The full variable domain, in which reference TRBV7-9 and TRBJ2-2 provide the parts outside the CDR3, is DTGVSQNPRHKITKRGQNVTFRCDPISEHNRLYWYRQTLGQGPEFLTYFQNEAQLEKSRLLSDRFSAERPKGSFSTLEIQRTEQGDSAMYLCASSLPGIAFHTGELFFGEGSRLTVL.

This chain connects TRBV7-3 to TRBJ2-2; TRBD1 is a possible D gene (6 bases). V was pared by 3 bases and J by 3 bases, with 8 bases between. Germline CDR1 and CDR2: SGHTA and FQGTGA. This CDR3 region has 14 residues. CDR3 DNA sequence: TGTGCCAGCAGCTTGGGACAATACACCGGGGAGCTGTTTTTT. Residues: CASSLGQYTGELFF.

This clone came up a few times. At the DNA level, this CDR3 is encoded by other sequences in the same sample as well. The rearrangement links TRBV30 to TRBJ1-2, with D possibly TRBD1 on 5 matching bases. Trimming took off 3 bases at V and 8 bases at J, with 7 bases between the two ends. The CDR3 length is 10 residues. Germline values: CDR1 GTSNPN, CDR2 SVGIG (reference sequence). The CDR3 nucleotides read TGTGCCTGGAGAAGGGGAGGCTACACCTTC. This codes for CAWRRGGYTF.

This chain uses TRBV18 with TRBJ2-1, with D unclear. The CDR3 loop spans 13 amino acids. V dropped 2 bases and J dropped 4 bases, with 6 bases sitting between them. From germline, CDR1 is KGHSH and CDR2 LQKENI. The chain's CDR3 is CASSPSTYNEQFF. The CDR3 region has the DNA TGTGCCAGCTCACCATCTACTTACAATGAGCAGTTCTTC.

The chain recombines TRBV9 with TRBJ2-1, with 8 bases matching TRBD2. Germline values: CDR1 SGDLS, CDR2 YYNGEE. The CDR3 contains 18 residues. The J segment lost 4 bases and the V segment lost 3 bases, leaving 15 bases of the junction unmatched. The CDR3 nucleotides are TGTGCCAGCAGCGACCCTTTTGGGGCGGGGGGCGTTTACAATGAGCAGTTCTTC. Its protein product is CASSDPFGAGGVYNEQFF.

V usage is TRBV27 and J usage is TRBJ1-6; 8 bases are shared with TRBD1. Germline V gene lookup returns CDR1 MNHEY and CDR2 SMNVEV (reference sequence). With V trimmed by 8 bases and J by 1 base, 4 bases remained unmatched. The CDR3 contains 15 residues. The CDR3 region is CASADRVSYNSPLHF. The CDR3 DNA is TGTGCCAGCGCGGACAGGGTTTCCTATAATTCACCCCTCCACTTT.

The V gene is TRBV5-1, the J gene TRBJ2-2; TRBD2 aligns across 16 bases. Losses at the gene ends were 4 bases for V and 5 bases for J; bases not matched to a gene: 14. The V gene's germline CDR1 is SGHRS and CDR2 YFSETQ. CDR3 length equals 20 residues. The CDR3, as DNA: TGCGCCAGCAGCATAACACCGGGACTAGCGGGGGGGCCGGCTACCGGGGAGCTGTTTTTT. Translating gives CASSITPGLAGGPATGELFF.

The J gene is TRBJ2-2, the V gene TRBV4-1; D may correspond to TRBD1 or TRBD2 (5 bases each). Germline V gives CDR1 MGHRA, CDR2 YSYEKL. V shed 3 bases and J shed 7 bases, with 15 bases lying between them. The CDR3 runs to 15 residues. For the CDR3, the DNA is TGCGCCAGCAGCCATGATCGGGGCCTGGGCGGGGAGCTGTTTTTT. Translating it yields CASSHDRGLGGELFF.

The CDR3 nucleotides read TGTGCCAGTAGTATAAACCAGAGGACAGGCCGGAACACTGAAGCTTTCTTT. Its protein is CASSINQRTGRNTEAFF. V usage is TRBV19 and J usage is TRBJ1-1; 7 bases are shared with TRBD1. V was pared by 2 bases and J by 1 base, with 10 bases of the junction left unmatched. This CDR3 is built from 17 residues. The germline gives CDR1 LNHDA, CDR2 SQIVND (reference sequence). The full variable domain, its missing parts supplied by reference TRBV19 and TRBJ1-1, is DGGITQSPKYLFRKEGQNVTLSCEQNLNHDAMYWYRQDPGQGLRLIYYSQIVNDFQKGDIAEGYSVSREKKESFPLTVTSAQKNPTAFYLCASSINQRTGRNTEAFFGQGTRLTVV.

The table lists this clone with a count of one. This chain uses TRBV19 with TRBJ1-2; no clear D gene. V was trimmed by 6 bases and J by 0 bases, leaving 14 bases between them. Germline CDR1 is LNHDA and CDR2 is SQIVND (reference sequence). The CDR3 runs to 15 residues. The DNA of the CDR3 is TGTGCCAGTAGGGTTAGGCGCGGATCTAACTATGGCTACACCTTC. It encodes CASRVRRGSNYGYTF. Drawing the rest from reference TRBV19 and TRBJ1-2, the complete variable domain is DGGITQSPKYLFRKEGQNVTLSCEQNLNHDAMYWYRQDPGQGLRLIYYSQIVNDFQKGDIAEGYSVSREKKESFPLTVTSAQKNPTAFYLCASRVRRGSNYGYTFGSGTRLTVV.

The chain employs TRBV19 and TRBJ1-4, with D possibly matching TRBD1 (6 bases). Germline-derived CDR1 and CDR2 are LNHDA and SQIVND (reference sequence). V was cut by 3 bases and J by 1 base, with 9 bases left in between. The CDR3 is made up of 15 amino acids. CDR3: CASSIRGVTNEKLFF. DNA for the CDR3: TGTGCCAGTAGTATTAGGGGGGTAACTAATGAAAAACTGTTTTTT.

The chain links TRBV6-5 to TRBJ1-1; 9 bases are shared with TRBD1. The CDR3 loop spans 15 amino acids. The germline V gene has CDR1 MNHEY and CDR2 SVGAGI. With 5 bases clipped from V and 4 bases from J, the junction kept 8 bases outside the gene matches. The CDR3 reads CASSNNRGPATEAFF. CDR3 in DNA: TGTGCCAGCAGTAACAACAGGGGGCCGGCCACTGAAGCTTTCTTT.

This chain joins TRBV2 and TRBJ1-4; unclear D gene. The CDR3 is 15 residues long. Trimming took off 6 bases at V and 8 bases at J, with 19 bases between the two ends. Germline CDR1 is SNHLY and CDR2 is FYNNEI. The CDR3 coding sequence is TGTGCCAGCAGACAAGGCTGGCTACTTGACGAAAAACTGTTTTTT. Its protein is CASRQGWLLDEKLFF.

The V and J genes are TRBV7-6 and TRBJ2-7; 12 nucleotides match TRBD1. J was trimmed by 4 bases and V by 6 bases; bases with no gene match: 10. The CDR3 totals 16 residues. The germline V gene has CDR1 SGHVS and CDR2 FNYEAQ. CDR3 in DNA: TGTGCCAGCAGTTTACCCGGGACAGGGGGCATATACGAGCAGTACTTC. Its translation is CASSLPGTGGIYEQYF.

This chain connects TRBV19 to TRBJ1-2; 7 positions agree with TRBD1. J gave up 4 bases and V 7 bases, and 9 bases lay outside the gene matches. There are 14 residues in the CDR3. CDR1 is LNHDA, CDR2 SQIVND, per germline (reference sequence). Here the CDR3 reads CASKPTGASYGYTF. In DNA form, the CDR3 reads TGTGCCAGTAAACCTACAGGGGCCTCCTATGGCTACACCTTC. The full variable domain, in which reference TRBV19 and TRBJ1-2 provide the parts outside the CDR3, is DGGITQSPKYLFRKEGQNVTLSCEQNLNHDAMYWYRQDPGQGLRLIYYSQIVNDFQKGDIAEGYSVSREKKESFPLTVTSAQKNPTAFYLCASKPTGASYGYTFGSGTRLTVV.

The chain has TRBV9 and TRBJ1-3; 8 bases are a match to TRBD1. V shed 4 bases, J shed 1 base, and the junction held 10 bases outside the gene matches. This CDR3 region has 17 residues. Germline lookup yields CDR1 SGDLS and CDR2 YYNGEE. Written as DNA, the CDR3 is TGTGCCAGCAGCATCTTACCCCGACAGGGGTCTGGAAACACCATATATTTT. Protein: CASSILPRQGSGNTIYF.